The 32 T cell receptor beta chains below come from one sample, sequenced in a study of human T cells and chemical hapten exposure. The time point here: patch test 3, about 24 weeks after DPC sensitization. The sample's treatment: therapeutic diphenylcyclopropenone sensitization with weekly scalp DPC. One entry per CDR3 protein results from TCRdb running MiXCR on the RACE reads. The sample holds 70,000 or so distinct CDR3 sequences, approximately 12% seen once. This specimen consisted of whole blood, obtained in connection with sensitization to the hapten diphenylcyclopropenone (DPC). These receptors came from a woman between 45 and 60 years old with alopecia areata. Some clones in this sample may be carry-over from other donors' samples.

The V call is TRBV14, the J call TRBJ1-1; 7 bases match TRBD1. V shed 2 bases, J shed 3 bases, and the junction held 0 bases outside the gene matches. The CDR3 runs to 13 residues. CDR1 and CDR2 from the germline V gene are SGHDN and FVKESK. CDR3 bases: TGTGCCAGCAGCCAACAGGGGGACACTGAAGCTTTCTTT. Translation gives CASSQQGDTEAFF.

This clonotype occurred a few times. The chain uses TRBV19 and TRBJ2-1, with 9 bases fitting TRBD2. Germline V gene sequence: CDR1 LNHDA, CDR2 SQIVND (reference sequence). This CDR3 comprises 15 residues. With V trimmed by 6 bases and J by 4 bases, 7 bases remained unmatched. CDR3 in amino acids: CASSYGTSRYNEQFF. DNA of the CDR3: TGTGCCAGTAGCTACGGGACTAGCCGGTACAATGAGCAGTTCTTC.

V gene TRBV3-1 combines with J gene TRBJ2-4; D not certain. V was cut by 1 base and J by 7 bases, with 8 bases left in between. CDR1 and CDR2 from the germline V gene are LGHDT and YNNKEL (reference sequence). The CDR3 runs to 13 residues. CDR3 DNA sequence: TGTGCCAGCAGCCAAGGTGAAGGGAACATTCAGTACTTC. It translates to CASSQGEGNIQYF.

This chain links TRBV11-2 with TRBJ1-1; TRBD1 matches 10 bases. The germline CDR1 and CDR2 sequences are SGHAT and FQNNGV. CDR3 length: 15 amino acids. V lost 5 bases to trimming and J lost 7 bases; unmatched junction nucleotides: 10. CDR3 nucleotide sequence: TGTGCCAGCAGCCAGACCTGGACAGGGGGGAATGAAGCTTTCTTT. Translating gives CASSQTWTGGNEAFF.

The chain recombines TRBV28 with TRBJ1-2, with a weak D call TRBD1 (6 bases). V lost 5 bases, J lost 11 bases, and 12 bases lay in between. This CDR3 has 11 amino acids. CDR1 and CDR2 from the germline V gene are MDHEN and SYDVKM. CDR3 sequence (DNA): TGTGCCAGCAGTCCCCCGGACAGTTACACCTTC. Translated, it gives CASSPPDSYTF.

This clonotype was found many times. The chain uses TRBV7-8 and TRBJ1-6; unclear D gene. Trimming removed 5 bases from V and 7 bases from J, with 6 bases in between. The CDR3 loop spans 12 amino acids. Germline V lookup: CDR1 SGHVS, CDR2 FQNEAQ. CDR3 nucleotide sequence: TGTGCCAGCAGCCACTCAAATTCACCCCTCCACTTT. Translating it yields CASSHSNSPLHF.

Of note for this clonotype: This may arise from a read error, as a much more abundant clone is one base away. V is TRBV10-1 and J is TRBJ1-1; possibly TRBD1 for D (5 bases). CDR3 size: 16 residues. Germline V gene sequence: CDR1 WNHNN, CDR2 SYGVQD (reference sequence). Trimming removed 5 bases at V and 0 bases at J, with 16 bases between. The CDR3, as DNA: TGCGCCAGCAGTAAGACGGGCAGGGCTATGAACACTGAAGCTTTCTTT. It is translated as CASSKTGRAMNTEAFF.

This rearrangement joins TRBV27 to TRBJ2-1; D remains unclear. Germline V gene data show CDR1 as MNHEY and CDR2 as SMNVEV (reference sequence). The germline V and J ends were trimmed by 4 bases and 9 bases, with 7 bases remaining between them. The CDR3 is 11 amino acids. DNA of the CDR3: TGTGCCAGCAGTTCCTTCGGTGAGCAGTTCTTC. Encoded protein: CASSSFGEQFF.

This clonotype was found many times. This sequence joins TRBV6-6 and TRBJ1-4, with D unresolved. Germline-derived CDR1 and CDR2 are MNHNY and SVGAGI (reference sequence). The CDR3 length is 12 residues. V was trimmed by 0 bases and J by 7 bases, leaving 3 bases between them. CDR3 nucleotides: TGTGCCAGCAGTTACTCGACTGAAAAACTGTTTTTT. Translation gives CASSYSTEKLFF.

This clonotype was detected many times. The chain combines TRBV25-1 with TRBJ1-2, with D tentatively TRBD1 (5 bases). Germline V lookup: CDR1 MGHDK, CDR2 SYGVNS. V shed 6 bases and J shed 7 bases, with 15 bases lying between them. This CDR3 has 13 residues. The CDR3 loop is CASSAGTSRGYTF. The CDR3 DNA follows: TGTGCCAGCAGCGCCGGGACCTCCCGTGGCTACACCTTC.

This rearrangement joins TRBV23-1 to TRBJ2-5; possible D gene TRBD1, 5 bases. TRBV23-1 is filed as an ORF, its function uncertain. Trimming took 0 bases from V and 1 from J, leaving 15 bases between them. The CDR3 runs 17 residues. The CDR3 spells CASSQSRDDARQETQYF. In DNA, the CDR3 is TGCGCCAGCAGTCAATCCAGGGATGACGCCCGCCAAGAGACCCAGTACTTC.

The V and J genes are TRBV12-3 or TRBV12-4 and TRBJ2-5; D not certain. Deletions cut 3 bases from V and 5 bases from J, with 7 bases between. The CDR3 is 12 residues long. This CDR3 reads CASSFSGETQYF. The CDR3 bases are TGTGCCAGCAGTTTCAGTGGGGAGACCCAGTACTTC.

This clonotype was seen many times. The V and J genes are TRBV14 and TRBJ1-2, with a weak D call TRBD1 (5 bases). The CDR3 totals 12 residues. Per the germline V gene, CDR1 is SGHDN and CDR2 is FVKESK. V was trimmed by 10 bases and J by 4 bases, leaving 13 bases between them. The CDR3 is CATRQFSYGYTF. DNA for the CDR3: TGTGCCACCCGACAGTTTTCCTATGGCTACACCTTC.

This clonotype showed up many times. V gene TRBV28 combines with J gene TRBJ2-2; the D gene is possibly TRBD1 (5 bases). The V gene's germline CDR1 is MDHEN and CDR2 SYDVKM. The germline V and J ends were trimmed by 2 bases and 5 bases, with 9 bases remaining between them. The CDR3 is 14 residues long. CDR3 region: CASSLNQGTGELFF. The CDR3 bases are TGTGCCAGCAGTTTAAACCAGGGAACCGGGGAGCTGTTTTTT.

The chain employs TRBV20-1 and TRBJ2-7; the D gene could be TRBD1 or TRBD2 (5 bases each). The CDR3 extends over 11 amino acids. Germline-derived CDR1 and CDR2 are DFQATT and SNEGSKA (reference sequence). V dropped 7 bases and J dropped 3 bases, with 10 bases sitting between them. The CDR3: CSVGTNYEQYF. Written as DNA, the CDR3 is TGCAGTGTCGGGACGAACTACGAGCAGTACTTC.

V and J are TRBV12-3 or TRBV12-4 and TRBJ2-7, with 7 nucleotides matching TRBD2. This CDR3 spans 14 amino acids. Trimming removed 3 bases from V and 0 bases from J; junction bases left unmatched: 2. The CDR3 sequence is CASSFGGTSYEQYF. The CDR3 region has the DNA TGTGCCAGCAGTTTCGGGGGGACCTCCTACGAGCAGTACTTC.

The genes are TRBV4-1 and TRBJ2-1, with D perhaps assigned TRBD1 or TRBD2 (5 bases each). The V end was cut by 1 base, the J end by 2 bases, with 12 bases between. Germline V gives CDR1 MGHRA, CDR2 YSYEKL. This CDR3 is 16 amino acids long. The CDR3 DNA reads TGCGCCAGCAGCCAAGCGTTAAGGGGAGCCTACAATGAGCAGTTCTTC. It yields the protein CASSQALRGAYNEQFF.

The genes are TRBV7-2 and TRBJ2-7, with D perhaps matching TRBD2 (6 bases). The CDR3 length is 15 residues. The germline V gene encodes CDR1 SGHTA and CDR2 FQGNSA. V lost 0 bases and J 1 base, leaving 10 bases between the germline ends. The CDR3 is CASSLAGRYSYEQYF. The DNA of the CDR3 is TGTGCCAGCAGCTTAGCAGGGAGGTATTCCTACGAGCAGTACTTC.

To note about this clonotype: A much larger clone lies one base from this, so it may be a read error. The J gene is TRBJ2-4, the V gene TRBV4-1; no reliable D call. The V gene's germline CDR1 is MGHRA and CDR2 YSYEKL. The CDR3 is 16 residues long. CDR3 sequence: CASSKDEAVAKNIQYF. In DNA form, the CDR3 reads TGCGCCAGCAGCAAAGATGAGGCAGTAGCCAAAAACATTCAGTACTTC.

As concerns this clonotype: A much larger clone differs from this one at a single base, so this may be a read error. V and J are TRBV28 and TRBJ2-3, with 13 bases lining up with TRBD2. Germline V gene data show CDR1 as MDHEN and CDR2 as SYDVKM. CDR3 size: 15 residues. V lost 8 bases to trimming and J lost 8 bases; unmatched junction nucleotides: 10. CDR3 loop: CASALLAGGQGTQYF. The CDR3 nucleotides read TGTGCCAGCGCCCTACTAGCGGGAGGGCAGGGTACGCAGTATTTT.

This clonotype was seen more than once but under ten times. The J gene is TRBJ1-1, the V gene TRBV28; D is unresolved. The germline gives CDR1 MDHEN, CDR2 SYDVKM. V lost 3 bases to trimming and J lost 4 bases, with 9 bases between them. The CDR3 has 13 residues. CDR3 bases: TGTGCCAGCAGTTTCCATTCGGGCACTGAAGCTTTCTTT. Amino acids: CASSFHSGTEAFF.

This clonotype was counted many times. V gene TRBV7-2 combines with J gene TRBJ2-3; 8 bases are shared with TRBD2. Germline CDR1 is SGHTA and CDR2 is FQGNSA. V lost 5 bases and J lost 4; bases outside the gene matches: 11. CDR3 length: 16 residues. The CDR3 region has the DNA TGTGCCAGCAGCCCCGGGAGGGGGGCGGGTGCAGATACGCAGTATTTT. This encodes CASSPGRGAGADTQYF.

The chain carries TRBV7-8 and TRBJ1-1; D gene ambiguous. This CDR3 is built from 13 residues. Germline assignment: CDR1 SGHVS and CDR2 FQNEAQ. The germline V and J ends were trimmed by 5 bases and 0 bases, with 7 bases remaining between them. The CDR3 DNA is TGTGCCAGCAGCCCCCACATGAACACTGAAGCTTTCTTT. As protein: CASSPHMNTEAFF.

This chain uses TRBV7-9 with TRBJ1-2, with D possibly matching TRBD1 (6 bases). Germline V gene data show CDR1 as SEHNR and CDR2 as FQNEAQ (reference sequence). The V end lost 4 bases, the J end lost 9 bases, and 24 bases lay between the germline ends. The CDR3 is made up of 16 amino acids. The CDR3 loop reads CASSSTQAGAIYRYTF. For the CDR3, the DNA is TGTGCCAGCAGCTCAACACAGGCGGGGGCCATATATCGCTACACCTTC. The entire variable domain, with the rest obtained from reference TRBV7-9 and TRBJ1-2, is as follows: DTGVSQNPRHKITKRGQNVTFRCDPISEHNRLYWYRQTLGQGPEFLTYFQNEAQLEKSRLLSDRFSAERPKGSFSTLEIQRTEQGDSAMYLCASSSTQAGAIYRYTFGSGTRLTVV.

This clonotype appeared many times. The CDR3 region is CASSLQAGGRMDIQYF. The CDR3 nucleotides read TGTGCCAGCAGCTTACAAGCGGGGGGGCGTATGGACATTCAGTACTTC. The chain employs TRBV11-1 and TRBJ2-4; 10 bases are shared with TRBD2. With 2 bases clipped from V and 8 bases from J, the junction kept 9 bases outside the gene matches. Germline CDR1 reads SGHAT; CDR2 reads FQDESV (reference sequence). This CDR3 has 16 residues.

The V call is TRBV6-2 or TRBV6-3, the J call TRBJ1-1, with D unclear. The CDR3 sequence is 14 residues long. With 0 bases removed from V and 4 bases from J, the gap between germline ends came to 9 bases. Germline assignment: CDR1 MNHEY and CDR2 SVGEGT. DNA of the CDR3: TGTGCCAGCAGTTACTCCCGGTTTGCCACTGAAGCTTTCTTT. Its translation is CASSYSRFATEAFF.

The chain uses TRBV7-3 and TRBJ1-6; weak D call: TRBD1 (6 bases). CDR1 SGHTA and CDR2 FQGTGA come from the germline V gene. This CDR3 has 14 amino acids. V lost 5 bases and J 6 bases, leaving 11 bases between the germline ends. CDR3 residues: CASSRTGFNSPLHF. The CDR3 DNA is TGTGCCAGCAGCCGAACAGGGTTTAATTCACCCCTCCACTTT. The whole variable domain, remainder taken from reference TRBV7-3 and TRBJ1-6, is GAGVSQTPSNKVTEKGKYVELRCDPISGHTALYWYRQSLGQGPEFLIYFQGTGAADDSGLPNDRFFAVRPEGSVSTLKIQRTERGDSAVYLCASSRTGFNSPLHFGNGTRLTVT.

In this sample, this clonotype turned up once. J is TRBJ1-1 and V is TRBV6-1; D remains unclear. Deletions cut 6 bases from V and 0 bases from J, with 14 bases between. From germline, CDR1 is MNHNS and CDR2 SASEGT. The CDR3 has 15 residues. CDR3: CASREYSQMNTEAFF. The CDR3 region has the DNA TGTGCCAGCAGGGAATACAGCCAGATGAACACTGAAGCTTTCTTT.

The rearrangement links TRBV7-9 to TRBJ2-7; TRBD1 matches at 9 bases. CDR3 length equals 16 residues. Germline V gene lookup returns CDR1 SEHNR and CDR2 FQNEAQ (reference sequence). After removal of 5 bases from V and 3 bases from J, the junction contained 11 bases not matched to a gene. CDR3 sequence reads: CASSLRGQGGNYEQYF. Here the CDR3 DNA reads TGTGCCAGCAGCCTTCGGGGACAGGGCGGGAACTACGAGCAGTACTTC. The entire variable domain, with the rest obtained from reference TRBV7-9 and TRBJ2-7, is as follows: DTGVSQNPRHKITKRGQNVTFRCDPISEHNRLYWYRQTLGQGPEFLTYFQNEAQLEKSRLLSDRFSAERPKGSFSTLEIQRTEQGDSAMYLCASSLRGQGGNYEQYFGPGTRLTVT.

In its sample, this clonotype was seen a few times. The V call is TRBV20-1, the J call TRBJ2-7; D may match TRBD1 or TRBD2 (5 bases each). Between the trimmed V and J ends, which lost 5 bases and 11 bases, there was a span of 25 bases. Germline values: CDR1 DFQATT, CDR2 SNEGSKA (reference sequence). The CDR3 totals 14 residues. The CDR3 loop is CSAAPGPGNLMEYF. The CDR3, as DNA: TGCAGTGCTGCTCCGGGACCAGGAAATCTCATGGAGTACTTC.

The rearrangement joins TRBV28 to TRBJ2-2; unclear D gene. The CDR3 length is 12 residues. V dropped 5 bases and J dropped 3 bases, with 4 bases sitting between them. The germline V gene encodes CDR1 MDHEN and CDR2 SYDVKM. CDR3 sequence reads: CASSDDTGELFF. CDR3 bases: TGTGCCAGCAGTGACGACACCGGGGAGCTGTTTTTT.

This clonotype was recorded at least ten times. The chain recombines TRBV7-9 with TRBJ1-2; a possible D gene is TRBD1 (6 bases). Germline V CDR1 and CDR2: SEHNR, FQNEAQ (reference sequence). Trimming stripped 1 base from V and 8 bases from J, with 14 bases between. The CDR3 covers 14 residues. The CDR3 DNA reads TGTGCCAGCAGCTTAGGGACAGAAGGGTACGGCTACACCTTC. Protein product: CASSLGTEGYGYTF.